The source of this T cell receptor beta chain is a study of T cell responses to AZD1222 COVID-19 vaccine. Whole-study findings and limits: CD4 TCRs linked to vaccination spanned spike, dominating at 160-218 and 743-854.

Generated by immunoSEQ multiplex PCR, the TCRdb table keeps only in-frame clones and is missing some. The sample holds more than 140,000 clones, about nine tenths seen once. CDR1 is SGHNT and CDR2 is YYREEE in the germline V gene (reference sequence). CDR3 size: 13 residues. The V gene lost 0 bases and the J gene lost 1 base, with 4 bases spanning the gap. In regard to this clone: Its antigen is undetermined.

This rearrangement joins TRBV5-4 to TRBJ1-1; D not certain. This TCR was recovered from an adult in good health. This sample comprised peripheral blood, obtained on day 0 of AZD1222 vaccination. In DNA form, the CDR3 reads TGTGCCAGCAGCTTGGGGGCGAACACTGAAGCTTTCTTT. Amino acid sequence: CASSLGANTEAFF.